This section outlines one TCR beta chain sequence together with its context. Its antigen is undetermined. 5'RACE primed from the constant segment yielded TCR alpha and TCR beta cDNA libraries bearing sample barcodes and UMIs. TCRdb used MiXCR to reprocess the 5' RACE reads, holding one entry per CDR3 protein. Found here are 92,000 or so distinct CDR3 sequences, less than 15% of them singletons; the top ten hold roughly two fifths. The sample is drawn from a study of T-cell memory formation after mild COVID-19. Regarding the study as a whole: Clones contracting over day 15 to 85 were CD4/CD8 balanced, with later expanders leaning CD4+. Contracting CD4+ clones were located mainly in CM and EM, and CD8+ clones in EMRA.

With V trimmed by 6 bases and J by 2 bases, 5 bases remained unmatched. CDR3 length: 14 amino acids. Germline lookup yields CDR1 MNHEY and CDR2 SVGEGT. Sequenced input: PBMCs or a T cell subset sorted from them (not recorded which). The receptor was isolated from a man aged 18 to 29 who had mild COVID-19 (a few samples of this study predate the infection). Cell type and time point are not known. The genes are TRBV6-2 or TRBV6-3 and TRBJ1-1; 8 positions match TRBD1. CDR3 protein: CASRKDRANTEAFF. The CDR3 nucleotides read TGTGCCAGCAGGAAGGACAGGGCAAACACTGAAGCTTTCTTT.